This T cell receptor beta chain came from a study of blood T cell repertoires in COVID-19. Data came from immunoSEQ multiplex PCR; TCRdb stores just in-frame clones and leaves some out. The sample shows a few hundred thousand clones, 86% of them seen only once. The specimen sequenced was peripheral blood. The sequence derives from a woman aged 55-69 years with COVID-19, enrolled during active disease.

The CDR3 is CASSQRENSPLHF. CDR3 DNA sequence: TGTGCCAGCAGCCAAAGGGAGAATTCACCCCTCCACTTT. V usage is TRBV13 and J usage is TRBJ1-6; D is unresolved. The V end was cut by 5 bases, the J end by 7 bases, with 9 bases between. Germline V lookup: CDR1 PRHDT, CDR2 FYEKMQ (reference sequence). This CDR3 spans 13 amino acids.